This is a list of T cell receptor beta chains from one sample in a study of T cell repertoires in cytomegalovirus infection. These receptors lack a known antigen. TCRdb processed the reads anew with MiXCR; each CDR3 protein has one entry. Among about 160,000 distinct CDR3 sequences, less than 25% were seen once, and the ten largest hold roughly 27%. The material was CD8+ T cells from cultured PBMCs, obtained from culture after CMV antigen stimulation. The receptors derive from a human donor in good health (CMV status not recorded). Some clones in this sample may be carry-over from other donors' samples. Both conserved end residues are part of each CDR3. D genes are given only for firm matches. Some rows have no size entry. The others give once, few or many, or a class for an expanded clone.

J gene,V gene,clone size,D gene,CDR3 protein,CDR3 DNA
TRBJ1-5,TRBV6-5,few,.,CASSDGRRQPQHF,TGTGCCAGCAGTGATGGGCGTCGTCAGCCCCAGCATTTT
TRBJ2-7,TRBV9,.,.,CASSVARYSYEQYF,TGTGCCAGCAGCGTAGCCAGGTACTCCTACGAGCAGTACTTC
TRBJ1-1,TRBV9,few,TRBD1,CASSLGQTGGTEAFF,TGTGCCAGCAGCTTGGGACAGACGGGAGGCACTGAAGCTTTCTTT
TRBJ1-2,TRBV25-1,.,.,CASISGDLGGYTF,TGTGCCAGCATCTCTGGGGACCTCGGTGGCTACACCTTC
TRBJ1-1,TRBV12-3/TRBV12-4,.,.,CASTLGGGGTEAFF,TGTGCCAGCACTTTGGGAGGGGGGGGCACTGAAGCTTTCTTT
TRBJ2-7,TRBV29-1,few,TRBD1,CSVEDPGQTYEQYF,TGCAGCGTTGAAGATCCGGGACAGACCTACGAGCAGTACTTC
TRBJ1-5,TRBV12-3/TRBV12-4,.,.,CASSLTDSNQPQHF,TGTGCCAGCAGTTTGACCGATAGCAATCAGCCCCAGCATTTT
TRBJ2-1,TRBV12-3/TRBV12-4,few,.,CASSPASEVYNEQFF,TGTGCCAGCAGTCCCGCTAGCGAGGTTTACAATGAGCAGTTCTTC
TRBJ1-1,TRBV6-2/TRBV6-3,.,.,CASTFGRGSDTEAFF,TGTGCCAGCACTTTTGGCCGTGGATCCGACACTGAAGCTTTCTTT
TRBJ2-1,TRBV2,many,.,CASRGPSYNEQFF,TGTGCCAGCAGAGGACCCAGCTACAATGAGCAGTTCTTC
TRBJ2-7,TRBV4-2,.,.,CASSQSLGPGGHEQYF,TGTGCCAGCAGCCAATCACTTGGGCCGGGCGGCCACGAGCAGTACTTC
TRBJ1-2,TRBV7-2,.,.,CASSYRDTPNYGYTF,TGTGCCAGCAGCTACAGGGACACCCCTAACTATGGCTACACCTTC
TRBJ2-7,TRBV2,few,.,CARRGRHEQYF,TGTGCCCGACGAGGGAGGCACGAGCAGTACTTC
TRBJ2-7,TRBV4-3,.,TRBD1,CASSQWDRGVEQYF,TGCGCCAGCAGCCAATGGGACAGGGGTGTAGAGCAGTACTTC
TRBJ2-1,TRBV7-2,few,.,CASSLQLGQLPYNEQFF,TGTGCCAGCAGCTTACAGCTAGGGCAACTACCCTACAATGAGCAGTTCTTC
TRBJ2-3,TRBV5-6,.,.,CASSLMTNIALTDTQYF,TGTGCCAGCAGCCTCATGACTAACATCGCCCTCACAGATACGCAGTATTTT
TRBJ2-6,TRBV12-3/TRBV12-4,few,TRBD1,CASSSDRAGANVLTF,TGTGCCAGCAGTTCAGACAGGGCTGGGGCCAACGTCCTGACTTTC
TRBJ2-7,TRBV7-8,few,TRBD1,CASSLERTGGYEQYF,TGTGCCAGCAGCTTAGAACGGACAGGGGGCTACGAGCAGTACTTC
TRBJ1-1,TRBV10-3,.,.,CAISDLGQNTEAFF,TGTGCCATCAGTGATTTGGGTCAGAACACTGAAGCTTTCTTT
TRBJ2-3,TRBV7-8,few,.,CASSPPGLTDTQYF,TGTGCCAGCAGCCCTCCGGGTCTTACAGATACGCAGTATTTT
TRBJ2-5,TRBV6-6,.,.,CASSPVLQQETQYF,TGTGCCAGCAGTCCGGTCCTGCAACAAGAGACCCAGTACTTC
TRBJ1-3,TRBV6-5,.,.,CASSYSTEGWPGNTIYF,TGTGCCAGCAGTTACTCGACTGAGGGGTGGCCTGGAAACACCATATATTTT
TRBJ1-4,TRBV7-6,many,.,CASSLTQGRTNEKLFF,TGTGCCAGCAGCTTGACCCAGGGGCGGACTAATGAAAAACTGTTTTTT
TRBJ2-1,TRBV6-6,.,.,CASSYSEGGGNEQFF,TGTGCCAGCAGTTATTCCGAGGGGGGGGGGAATGAGCAGTTCTTC
TRBJ2-5,TRBV6-8,few,.,CASSYGVELQETQYF,TGTGCCAGCAGTTACGGGGTCGAACTCCAAGAGACCCAGTACTTC
TRBJ2-3,TRBV10-3,.,TRBD2,CAISWTSGRTDTQYF,TGTGCCATCAGCTGGACTAGCGGACGCACAGATACGCAGTATTTT
TRBJ1-5,TRBV4-1,.,.,CASSLDGAGQPQHF,TGCGCCAGCAGCCTGGATGGGGCCGGACAGCCCCAGCATTTT
TRBJ1-2,TRBV2,few,TRBD1,CASPGTGGNYGYTF,TGTGCCAGCCCAGGGACAGGGGGCAACTATGGCTACACCTTC
TRBJ1-1,TRBV4-3,few,.,CASSPSRVGTSRRAFF,TGCGCCAGCAGCCCCTCCCGTGTTGGCACATCCCGGCGAGCTTTCTTT
TRBJ2-7,TRBV12-3/TRBV12-4,.,.,CASSFLVYEQYF,TGTGCCAGCAGTTTCCTAGTATACGAGCAGTACTTC
TRBJ1-2,TRBV7-2,.,.,CASSLEGHLYGYTF,TGTGCCAGCAGCTTAGAGGGACACCTCTATGGCTACACCTTC
TRBJ2-3,TRBV6-6,.,TRBD1,CASSQTGASTDTQYF,TGTGCCAGCAGCCAAACAGGGGCCAGCACAGATACGCAGTATTTT
TRBJ2-2,TRBV4-3,few,.,CASSQDLWVATTGELFF,TGCGCCAGCAGCCAAGATCTATGGGTTGCGACCACCGGGGAGCTGTTTTTT
TRBJ2-7,TRBV7-2,few,.,CASSQPSYEQYF,TGTGCCAGCAGCCAACCTAGCTACGAGCAGTACTTC
TRBJ2-1,TRBV7-2,.,.,CASSLWGGDNEQFF,TGTGCCAGCAGCTTATGGGGCGGGGACAATGAGCAGTTCTTC